One sample yielded the 2 T cell receptor beta chains listed below, sequenced in a study of tumor-infiltrating lymphocytes in glioblastoma multiforme. Three nested ARM-PCR rounds with V-beta and C-beta primers built TCRB libraries. TCRdb re-analysed the multiplex PCR reads in MiXCR, keeping a single row per CDR3 protein. The sample has nearly 15,000 distinct CDR3 sequences, around 70% seen once. Material: brain tumor tissue. These receptors originate from a male donor with glioblastoma.

The V and J genes are TRBV20-1 and TRBJ2-2; D may correspond to TRBD1 or TRBD2 (6 bases each). V was cut by 0 bases and J by 6 bases, with 11 bases left in between. CDR1 is DFQATT and CDR2 is SNEGSKA in the germline V gene (reference sequence). The CDR3 is 14 residues long. Here the CDR3 reads CSAREGGPAGELFF. The DNA of the CDR3 is TGCAGTGCTAGAGAGGGGGGCCCTGCCGGGGAGCTGTTTTTT.

The chain recombines TRBV20-1 with TRBJ1-6, with D possibly matching TRBD1 (5 bases). This CDR3 has 14 residues. Deletions cut 6 bases from V and 4 bases from J, with 13 bases between. From germline, CDR1 is DFQATT and CDR2 SNEGSKA (reference sequence). The CDR3 loop reads CSAQGEAYNSPLHF. The CDR3 coding sequence is TGCAGTGCGCAGGGAGAGGCTTATAATTCACCCCTCCACTTT.